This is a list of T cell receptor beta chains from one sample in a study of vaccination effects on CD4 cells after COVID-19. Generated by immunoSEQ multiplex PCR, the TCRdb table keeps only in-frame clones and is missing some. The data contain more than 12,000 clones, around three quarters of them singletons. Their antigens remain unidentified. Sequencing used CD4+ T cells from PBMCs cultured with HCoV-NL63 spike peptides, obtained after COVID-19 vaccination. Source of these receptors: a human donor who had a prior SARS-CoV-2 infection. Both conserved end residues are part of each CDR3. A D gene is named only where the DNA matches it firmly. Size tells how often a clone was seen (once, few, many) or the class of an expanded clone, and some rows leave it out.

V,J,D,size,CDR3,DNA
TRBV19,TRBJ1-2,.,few,CASSIRRGGAGYTF,TGTGCCAGTAGTATTAGGAGGGGTGGGGCTGGCTACACCTTC
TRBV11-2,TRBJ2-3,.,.,CASSLRPADTQYF,TGTGCCAGCAGCTTACGACCAGCAGATACGCAGTATTTT
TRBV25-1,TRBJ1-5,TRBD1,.,CASSGAGGDQPQHF,TGTGCCAGCAGTGGGGCAGGGGGGGATCAGCCCCAGCATTTT
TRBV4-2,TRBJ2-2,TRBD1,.,CASSQHTGQGATGELFF,TGTGCCAGCAGCCAACATACTGGACAGGGGGCCACCGGGGAGCTGTTTTTT
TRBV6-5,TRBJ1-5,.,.,CASRPWGASNQPQHF,TGTGCCAGCCGCCCGTGGGGGGCTAGCAATCAGCCCCAGCATTTT
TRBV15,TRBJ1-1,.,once,CATSRRLNTEAFF,TGTGCCACCAGCCGTAGACTGAACACTGAAGCTTTCTTT
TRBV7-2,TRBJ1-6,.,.,CASSSQSRVESPLHF,TGTGCCAGCAGCTCTCAATCCAGGGTAGAGTCACCCCTCCACTTT
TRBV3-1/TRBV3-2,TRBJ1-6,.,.,CASSQRALGNSPLHF,TGTGCCAGCAGTCAGAGGGCTCTGGGAAATTCACCCCTCCACTTT
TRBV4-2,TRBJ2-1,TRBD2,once,CASSQRTSGSNEQFF,TGTGCCAGCAGCCAAAGGACTAGCGGGAGTAATGAGCAGTTCTTC
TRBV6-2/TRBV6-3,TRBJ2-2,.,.,CASSYNYQGTGELFF,TGTGCCAGCAGTTACAACTACCAGGGCACCGGGGAGCTGTTTTTT
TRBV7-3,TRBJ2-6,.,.,CASSPGGGVANVLTF,TGTGCCAGCAGCCCCGGGGGTGGAGTGGCCAACGTCCTGACTTTC
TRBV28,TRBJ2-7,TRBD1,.,CASIQEGAGLAYEQYF,TGTGCCAGCATTCAAGAGGGGGCAGGGCTCGCCTACGAGCAGTACTTC
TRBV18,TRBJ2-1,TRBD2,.,CASSPLAGVRVNNEQFF,TGTGCCAGCTCACCGCTAGCGGGGGTCAGGGTGAACAATGAGCAGTTCTTC
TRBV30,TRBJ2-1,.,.,CAWSVPSSYNEQFF,TGTGCCTGGAGTGTCCCCAGCTCCTACAATGAGCAGTTCTTC
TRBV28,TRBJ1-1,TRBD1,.,CASSSTTGPTEAFF,TGTGCCAGCAGTTCAACGACAGGGCCGACTGAAGCTTTCTTT
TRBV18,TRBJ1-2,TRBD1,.,CASSQGQGQGGGYTF,TGTGCCAGCTCCCAGGGACAGGGACAAGGTGGGGGCTACACCTTC
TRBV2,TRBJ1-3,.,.,CASTPTGHSGNTIYF,TGTGCCAGCACCCCGACTGGCCACTCTGGAAACACCATATATTTT
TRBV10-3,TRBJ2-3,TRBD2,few,CAISPTSGSGPDTQYF,TGTGCCATCAGCCCGACTAGCGGGAGTGGTCCAGATACGCAGTATTTT
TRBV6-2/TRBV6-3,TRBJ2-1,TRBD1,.,CASSPDRDYNEQFF,TGTGCCAGCAGTCCAGACAGGGACTACAATGAGCAGTTCTTC
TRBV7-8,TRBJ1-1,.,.,CASSLLRVQATEAFF,TGTGCCAGCAGCTTACTCAGGGTTCAGGCCACTGAAGCTTTCTTT
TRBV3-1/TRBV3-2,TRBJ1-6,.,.,CASSQFLVGSSYNSPLHF,TGTGCCAGCAGCCAGTTTCTAGTGGGGAGCTCCTATAATTCACCCCTCCACTTT
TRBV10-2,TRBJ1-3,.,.,CASSVTHNPGNTIYF,TGCGCCAGCAGTGTAACCCACAACCCTGGAAACACCATATATTTT
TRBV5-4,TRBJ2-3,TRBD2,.,CASSLVSPGLAGDTQYF,TGTGCCAGCAGCTTGGTGTCCCCGGGACTAGCGGGAGATACGCAGTATTTT
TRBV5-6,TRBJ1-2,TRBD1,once,CASSQGQDGYGYTF,TGTGCCAGCAGCCAAGGACAGGACGGCTATGGCTACACCTTC
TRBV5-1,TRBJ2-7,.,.,CASSSPRTGYSYEQYF,TGCGCCAGCAGCTCGCCCAGAACAGGGTACTCCTACGAGCAGTACTTC
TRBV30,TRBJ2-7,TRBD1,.,CAWTPQGAPGEQYF,TGTGCCTGGACCCCACAGGGGGCGCCTGGCGAGCAGTACTTC
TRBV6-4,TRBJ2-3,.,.,CASSDSIAGTQYF,TGTGCCAGCAGTGACTCGATCGCCGGGACGCAGTATTTT
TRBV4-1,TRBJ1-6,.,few,CASSQDLADSYSPLHF,TGCGCCAGCAGCCAAGATCTGGCAGATTCTTATTCACCCCTCCACTTT
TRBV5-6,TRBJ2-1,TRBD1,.,CASSQDRGGGEQFF,TGTGCCAGCAGCCAGGACAGGGGTGGCGGTGAGCAGTTCTTC
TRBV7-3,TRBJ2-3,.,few,CASSLGHQLGLDTQYF,TGTGCCAGCAGCTTAGGTCATCAACTAGGCTTGGATACGCAGTATTTT
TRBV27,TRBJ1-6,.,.,CASSLSGHNSPLHF,TGTGCCAGCAGTTTATCGGGCCATAATTCACCCCTCCACTTT
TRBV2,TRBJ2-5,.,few,CASNQLVGGETQYF,TGTGCCAGCAACCAACTAGTCGGGGGAGAGACCCAGTACTTC
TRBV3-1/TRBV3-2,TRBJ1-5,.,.,CASSLGRRTNQPQHF,TGTGCCAGCAGCCTCGGTAGGCGGACTAATCAGCCCCAGCATTTT
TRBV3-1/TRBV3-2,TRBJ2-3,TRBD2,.,CASSQVGLAGGSNTQYF,TGTGCCAGCAGCCAAGTGGGACTAGCGGGAGGGTCAAATACGCAGTATTTT
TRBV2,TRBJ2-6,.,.,CASIRDGISGANVLTF,TGTGCCAGCATTCGGGACGGTATCTCTGGGGCCAACGTCCTGACTTTC
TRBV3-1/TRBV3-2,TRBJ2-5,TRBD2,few,CASSQGRTSGRRWETQYF,TGTGCCAGCAGCCAAGGCCGGACTAGCGGGAGGAGGTGGGAGACCCAGTACTTC
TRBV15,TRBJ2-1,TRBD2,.,CATSRDRWGLAVYNEQFF,TGTGCCACCAGCAGAGATCGGTGGGGACTAGCGGTTTACAATGAGCAGTTCTTC
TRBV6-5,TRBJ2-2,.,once,CASSYSKGVGGELFF,TGTGCCAGCAGTTACTCCAAGGGGGTAGGCGGGGAGCTGTTTTTT
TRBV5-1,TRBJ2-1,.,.,CASSSPSSIEQFF,TGCGCCAGCAGCTCGCCTTCTAGTATTGAGCAGTTCTTC
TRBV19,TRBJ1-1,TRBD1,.,CASSMRGQAGDGAFF,TGTGCCAGTAGTATGAGGGGACAGGCAGGGGACGGGGCTTTCTTT
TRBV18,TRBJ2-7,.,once,CASSRQGLYEQYF,TGTGCCAGCTCACGACAAGGCCTCTACGAGCAGTACTTC